This T cell receptor (beta chain) was captured by sequencing in a study of blood T cells in healthy people across ages. Notes on the study in general: In the absence of known donor CMV status, changes in expanded clonotypes were possibly confounded. Aged donors had fewer naive CD4+ cells and lower diversity than long-lived donors. A roughly linear age-dependent decrease characterized TCR beta diversity per million T cells. Considered underestimates were the diversity estimates obtained from one million T cells.

Primers used in a second PCR of roughly 7 to 12 cycles were a sample-barcoded 5' primer and a J-beta primer mix. One entry per CDR3 protein results from TCRdb running MiXCR on the 5' RACE reads. The data hold 1.5 million to 2 million distinct CDR3 sequences, with about 50% observed a single time. Turning to this clonotype: The antigen is undetermined.

CDR3 size: 16 residues. Germline CDR1 is DFQATT and CDR2 is SNEGSKA (reference sequence). V lost 3 bases to trimming and J lost 2 bases, with 20 bases between them. This clonotype was obtained from a woman aged 40-49 years in good health. What was sequenced was blood. The J gene is TRBJ2-7, the V gene TRBV20-1, with D perhaps given as TRBD1 or TRBD2 (5 bases each). The CDR3 bases are TGCAGTGCTAGTGGGCGATTCCGGGACGGTCCCTACGAGCAGTACTTC. Protein: CSASGRFRDGPYEQYF.